A selection of T cell receptor beta chains follows, all from one sample in a study of blood T cell repertoires in COVID-19. Assay: immunoSEQ multiplex PCR; the TCRdb copy retains only in-frame clones and omits some. The sample includes approximately 67,000 clones, around 88% of them seen just once. Sequenced sample: peripheral blood. These receptors came from an elderly woman with acute or convalescent COVID-19. The CDR3 runs from the conserved cysteine through the conserved F or W. Fields, in order: V gene, J gene, D gene, clone size, CDR3 DNA, CDR3 protein. A D gene is named only where the DNA matches it firmly. The listing skips clone size in some rows; elsewhere it reads once, few, many or a size class.

>TRBV28|TRBJ2-1|.|.
TGTGCCAGCACCCGTCCCGGGGTTGAGCAGTTCTTC
CASTRPGVEQFF
>TRBV5-1|TRBJ2-3|TRBD2|.
TGCGCCAGCAGCTTGGCCTTCCGAGCGGGAGGCACAGATACGCAGTATTTT
CASSLAFRAGGTDTQYF
>TRBV7-3|TRBJ2-1|TRBD2|.
TGTGCCAGCAGCTCGAGGACTAGCGGAGGTGAGCAGTTCTTC
CASSSRTSGGEQFF
>TRBV2|TRBJ1-1|TRBD1|.
TGTGCCAGCAGACTGGGGACAGGGAACACTGAAGCTTTCTTT
CASRLGTGNTEAFF
>TRBV19|TRBJ2-3|.|once
TGTGCCAGTAGAAGGGAAGATACGGGAAGCACAGATACGCAGTATTTT
CASRREDTGSTDTQYF
>TRBV5-1|TRBJ2-1|TRBD1|.
TGCGCCAGCAGCGGACAGGGGGCTACCCACAATGAGCAGTTCTTC
CASSGQGATHNEQFF
>TRBV6-5|TRBJ2-2|TRBD1|.
TGTGCCAGCAGCCGACCGGGACAGGGGGCCGGGGAGCTGTTTTTT
CASSRPGQGAGELFF
>TRBV28|TRBJ2-1|TRBD2|once
TGTGCCAGCAGTTTAGTCACTAGCGGGGGGGACAATGAGCAGTTCTTC
CASSLVTSGGDNEQFF
>TRBV5-1|TRBJ1-1|TRBD1|.
TGCGCCAGCAGCTTGGAGGGACAGTTGGCTTTCTTT
CASSLEGQLAFF
>TRBV20-1|TRBJ2-5|.|few
TGCAGTGCTAGTTATTGGACAGAACAAGAGACCCAGTACTTC
CSASYWTEQETQYF
>TRBV6-5|TRBJ1-2|.|.
TGTGCCAACTTAGGGGTCTCCTATGGCTACACCTTC
CANLGVSYGYTF
>TRBV9|TRBJ1-5|TRBD1|.
TGTGCCAGCAGCGCCGGACAGGCCGAAAAGCCCCAGCATTTT
CASSAGQAEKPQHF
>TRBV6-5|TRBJ2-1|TRBD2|.
TGTGCCAGCAGTTCTGCGGGGGGCTCGGTTAGGGAGCAGTTCTTC
CASSSAGGSVREQFF
>TRBV14|TRBJ2-2|.|.
TGTGCCAGCAGCCAAGATTTAGCCGGGGAGCTGTTTTTT
CASSQDLAGELFF
>TRBV28|TRBJ1-5|.|.
TGTGCCAGCCGCCCGGGGTTGGGCTCCAATCAGCCCCAGCATTTT
CASRPGLGSNQPQHF
>TRBV19|TRBJ2-4|TRBD2|once
TGTGCCAGTAAGGCTAGCGGGGGGATGGTCGAAAACATTCAGTACTTC
CASKASGGMVENIQYF
>TRBV6-5|TRBJ1-1|TRBD1|once
TGTGCCAGCAGTTACTCGAGGACAGGGGGGACTGAAGCTTTCTTT
CASSYSRTGGTEAFF
>TRBV25-1|TRBJ2-3|.|.
TGTGCCAGCAGCGAACCGGGGGGCAGGGAAGATACGCAGTATTTT
CASSEPGGREDTQYF
>TRBV11-2|TRBJ2-5|TRBD1|.
TGTGCCACCACAGGGGGCGGCCAAGAGACCCAGTACTTC
CATTGGGQETQYF
>TRBV4-3|TRBJ2-1|TRBD2|.
TGCGCCAGCAGCCCCTTCCGGACTAGCGGGAGAAGGGGCTCGAATGAGCAGTTCTTC
CASSPFRTSGRRGSNEQFF
>TRBV12-3/TRBV12-4|TRBJ2-3|.|.
TGTGCCACCTCTAGCACAGATACGCAGTATTTT
CATSSTDTQYF
>TRBV28|TRBJ2-3|TRBD2|.
TGTGCCAGCAGTTTGGGAGGGCGGGATACGCAGTATTTT
CASSLGGRDTQYF
>TRBV20-1|TRBJ2-1|.|.
TGCAGTGCTAGAATAGTGAGTGAGCAGTTCTTC
CSARIVSEQFF
>TRBV28|TRBJ1-2|.|.
TGTGCCAGCAGTTTACCCTGGGCGGAGAGGGGGTATGGCTACACCTTC
CASSLPWAERGYGYTF
>TRBV4-1|TRBJ1-4|.|.
TGCGCCAGCAGCCCCCCAGGGTGGAGTGAAAAACTGTTTTTT
CASSPPGWSEKLFF
>TRBV5-1|TRBJ2-5|TRBD2|once
TGCGCCAGCAGCTCCACTAGCGGGAGGGCAGGGGAGACCCAGTACTTC
CASSSTSGRAGETQYF
>TRBV19|TRBJ2-7|.|.
TGTGCCAGTAGTTCAGACTGGAAGAGCTACGAGCAGTACTTC
CASSSDWKSYEQYF
>TRBV27|TRBJ2-7|TRBD2|.
TGTGCCAGCAGTTTGCGGCGGGAGCCCTCCTACGAGCAGTACTTC
CASSLRREPSYEQYF
>TRBV6-5|TRBJ1-2|TRBD1|.
TGTGCCAGCAGTTCCCCGGCCACAGGGGATGAAGGCTACACCTTC
CASSSPATGDEGYTF
>TRBV5-4|TRBJ1-2|.|.
TGTGCCAGCAGCCAACAGGGATATGGCTACACCTTC
CASSQQGYGYTF
>TRBV7-9|TRBJ1-6|TRBD1|.
TGTGCCAGCAGCTACTCCGGGACAGTTAATTCACCCCTCCACTTT
CASSYSGTVNSPLHF
>TRBV7-8|TRBJ2-3|.|.
TGTGCCAGCAGCCGCGACAGGACAGATACGCAGTATTTT
CASSRDRTDTQYF
>TRBV7-6|TRBJ2-2|TRBD2|medium-sized
TGTGCCAGCAGCCAACCCGAGTTAGCGGGGGGGCCCGGGGAGCTGTTTTTT
CASSQPELAGGPGELFF
>TRBV7-9|TRBJ1-5|.|once
TGTGCCAGCAGCTTAGCAGGGGCCAATCAGCCCCAGCATTTT
CASSLAGANQPQHF
>TRBV11-2|TRBJ1-5|TRBD1|.
TGTGCCAGCAGCCGTGACAGGGGTCAGCCCCAGCATTTT
CASSRDRGQPQHF
>TRBV20-1|TRBJ1-2|TRBD1|.
TGCAGTGCCGGACAGGGAGGTGGCTACACCTTC
CSAGQGGGYTF
>TRBV4-1|TRBJ2-7|.|.
TGCGCCAGCAGCCAAGAATACCCGGGTATCGGCGAGCAGTACTTC
CASSQEYPGIGEQYF
>TRBV11-2|TRBJ2-6|.|.
TGTGCCAGCAGCCCTGACAGACCCGGGGCCAACGTCCTGACTTTC
CASSPDRPGANVLTF
>TRBV18|TRBJ2-7|TRBD1|.
TGTGCCAGCTCACAGGGGACAGGGGGCCCTTACGAGCAGTACTTC
CASSQGTGGPYEQYF
>TRBV6-2/TRBV6-3|TRBJ1-5|.|.
TGTGCCAGCAGTTACTCGAGAAGGGCAGGGAATCAGCCCCAGCATTTT
CASSYSRRAGNQPQHF
>TRBV19|TRBJ2-1|.|.
TGTGCCAGTAGTATAGCAGGCCTCAATGAGCAGTTCTTC
CASSIAGLNEQFF
>TRBV18|TRBJ2-5|.|.
TGTGCCAGCTCACCGGAGTCCACTAAACAAGAGACCCAGTACTTC
CASSPESTKQETQYF
>TRBV5-1|TRBJ2-1|TRBD2|.
TGCGCCAGCAGCGGGAGGGCTAGCGGGTACAATGAGCAGTTCTTC
CASSGRASGYNEQFF
>TRBV9|TRBJ1-2|TRBD1|.
TGTGCCAGCAGCGTAGGAGGGGGCGGTTATGGCTACACCTTC
CASSVGGGGYGYTF
>TRBV5-1|TRBJ1-2|.|.
TGCGCCAGCAGCTTAAAGACATCGCCAGCTAACTATGGCTACACCTTC
CASSLKTSPANYGYTF
>TRBV6-5|TRBJ1-2|.|.
TGTGCCAGCAGTTATAGGGGGGGCGACTATGGCTACACCTTC
CASSYRGGDYGYTF
>TRBV5-1|TRBJ1-2|TRBD1|.
TGCGCCAGCAGCTTGCTTCCAGGGGGAGACTATGGCTACACCTTC
CASSLLPGGDYGYTF
>TRBV28|TRBJ1-2|TRBD1|.
TGTGCCAGCAGTCCTCGAGGGACAGCAATCTATGGCTACACCTTC
CASSPRGTAIYGYTF
>TRBV27|TRBJ2-1|.|.
TGTGCCAGCACCTACGGACAGCGCCCCGGGTTTAAGCAGTTCTTC
CASTYGQRPGFKQFF
>TRBV24-1|TRBJ2-7|.|.
TGTGCCACCAGTGATGGGCAGGGGTCCTACGAGCAGTACTTC
CATSDGQGSYEQYF
>TRBV28|TRBJ1-1|TRBD1|.
TGTGCCAGCAGTTTTAGGGGGCGGATGGGAGCTTTCTTT
CASSFRGRMGAFF
>TRBV5-4|TRBJ1-1|.|.
TGTGCCAGCAGCTTCCCAGGTAACACTGAAGCTTTCTTT
CASSFPGNTEAFF
>TRBV5-5|TRBJ2-7|.|.
TGTGCCAGCAGCGCGGCAGGGGAGGGTCCGCAGTACTTC
CASSAAGEGPQYF
>TRBV28|TRBJ1-4|TRBD1|.
TGTGCCAGCAGTCAGAAACAGGGGCGAACTGGAAAACTGTTTTTT
CASSQKQGRTGKLFF